Presented here are 22 T cell receptor beta chains from one specimen sequenced in a study of blood T cells in healthy people across ages. Primers used in a second PCR of roughly 6 to 12 cycles were a sample-barcoded 5' primer and a J-beta primer mix. MiXCR, applied by TCRdb to the 5' RACE reads, yields one record per CDR3 protein. The data contain over 700,000 distinct CDR3 sequences, 50% to 65% of them singletons. Input material: blood. The source of these receptors is an older man in good health.

The chain couples TRBV7-8 to TRBJ2-1; TRBD2 matches at 11 bases. Trimming took 5 bases from V and 10 from J; bases not matched to a gene: 10. The CDR3 is 15 amino acids. CDR1 and CDR2 (germline): SGHVS, FQNEAQ. The CDR3 reads CASSPISGRAYEQFF. The CDR3 DNA sequence: TGTGCCAGCAGCCCTATTAGCGGGAGGGCTTACGAGCAGTTCTTC.

The DNA for the CDR3 is TGCGCCAGCAGCTTGGAAGACGGGGAATACGAGCAGTACTTC. It yields the protein CASSLEDGEYEQYF. The chain is built from TRBV5-1 and TRBJ2-7, with D maybe TRBD2 (5 bases). This CDR3 contains 14 residues. Germline V lookup: CDR1 SGHRS, CDR2 YFSETQ. V lost 0 bases to trimming and J lost 4 bases, with 11 bases between them.

V usage is TRBV7-8 and J usage is TRBJ2-2; D is possibly TRBD2 (5 bases). Per germline, CDR1 SGHVS and CDR2 FQNEAQ. The V end lost 2 bases, the J end lost 1 base, and 11 bases lay between the germline ends. This CDR3 spans 16 amino acids. CDR3 nucleotide sequence: TGTGCCAGCAGCTTACAACTAGTGGGGAACACCGGGGAGCTGTTTTTT. This translates into CASSLQLVGNTGELFF.

The chain recombines TRBV6-1 with TRBJ2-5; 10 nucleotides agree with TRBD1. The CDR3 covers 16 residues. V gave up 5 bases and J gave up 5 bases; unmatched junction bases: 11. From germline, CDR1 is MNHNS and CDR2 SASEGT. CDR3 in DNA: TGTGCCAGCAGTAACCTACGGGACAGGGGTAGGGAGACCCAGTACTTC. It yields the protein CASSNLRDRGRETQYF.

The chain employs TRBV6-1 and TRBJ2-2; 7 bases line up with TRBD2. Germline V gives CDR1 MNHNS, CDR2 SASEGT. The junction had 14 bases not matched to a gene; V was cut back by 6 bases and J by 4 bases. The CDR3 loop spans 17 amino acids. CDR3 residues: CASSKKRGGTSTGELFF. In DNA form, the CDR3 reads TGTGCCAGCAGCAAAAAGCGGGGCGGGACGAGCACCGGGGAGCTGTTTTTT.

The J gene is TRBJ1-2, the V gene TRBV20-1, with 12 bases that match TRBD1. V dropped 2 bases and J dropped 6; count of bases not matched to a gene: 4. The CDR3 is made up of 14 amino acids. Per the germline V gene, CDR1 is DFQATT and CDR2 is SNEGSKA (reference sequence). The CDR3 nucleotides are TGCAGTGCTAGATTTCGGGACAGGGGGCATGGCTACACCTTC. It encodes CSARFRDRGHGYTF.

The chain couples TRBV6-1 to TRBJ2-1; TRBD2 matches 10 bases. The end of the DNA is better explained by TRBJ2-7, so the J call may be wrong. The CDR3 has 16 amino acids. Looked up from germline, CDR1 is MNHNS and CDR2 is SASEGT. CDR3 amino acids: CASRRGTSATYNEQYF. DNA for the CDR3: TGTGCCAGCAGGAGAGGGACTAGCGCGACCTACAATGAGCAGTACTTC.

The V and J genes are TRBV7-2 and TRBJ2-3; 8 bases agree with TRBD1. The CDR3 loop spans 14 amino acids. Germline assignment: CDR1 SGHTA and CDR2 FQGNSA. The V and J ends lost 4 bases and 6 bases, in that order; junction bases with no gene match: 6. CDR3 in DNA: TGTGCCAGCAGCTCCCAAACAGGGGGGGATACGCAGTATTTT. Protein: CASSSQTGGDTQYF.

The V gene is TRBV2, the J gene TRBJ2-1; D is perhaps TRBD1 (5 bases). Trimming took off 6 bases at V and 9 bases at J, with 6 bases between the two ends. Germline loops: CDR1 SNHLY, CDR2 FYNNEI. The CDR3 covers 10 residues. CDR3: CASRDTEQFF. In nucleotides, the CDR3 is TGTGCCAGCAGGGACACTGAGCAGTTCTTC. The full variable domain, rest sourced from reference TRBV2 and TRBJ2-1, is EPEVTQTPSHQVTQMGQEVILRCVPISNHLYFYWYRQILGQKVEFLVSFYNNEISEKSEIFDDQFSVERPDGSNFTLKIRSTKLEDSAMYFCASRDTEQFFGPGTRLTVL.

The V call is TRBV6-1, the J call TRBJ2-7, with 11 bases lining up with TRBD2. Trimming took 4 bases from V and 2 from J; bases not matched to a gene: 13. Per germline, CDR1 MNHNS and CDR2 SASEGT. CDR3 length equals 18 residues. The CDR3 region is CASSAPGLAAPVPYEQYF. For the CDR3, the DNA is TGTGCCAGCAGTGCCCCGGGACTAGCGGCCCCGGTCCCCTACGAGCAGTACTTC.

The V call is TRBV12-3 or TRBV12-4, the J call TRBJ1-5; 8 bases are shared with TRBD1. The CDR3 runs 15 residues. With V trimmed by 5 bases and J by 6 bases, 9 bases remained unmatched. The CDR3 coding sequence is TGTGCCAGCAGTGACAATCAGGGGGCGGGTCAGCCCCAGCATTTT. Encoded protein: CASSDNQGAGQPQHF.

This chain links TRBV6-5 with TRBJ2-7; the match to TRBD1 covers 7 bases. Germline CDR1 is MNHEY and CDR2 is SVGAGI. The CDR3 is made up of 14 amino acids. V gave up 6 bases and J gave up 2 bases; unmatched junction bases: 7. The CDR3 reads CASSRTGDTYEQYF. The CDR3 DNA follows: TGTGCCAGCAGCCGAACAGGGGATACCTACGAGCAGTACTTC.

The V gene is TRBV12-3 or TRBV12-4, the J gene TRBJ2-5, with D hard to call. The length of the CDR3 is 14 residues. Trimming stripped 4 bases from V and 11 bases from J, with 20 bases between. CDR3 amino acids: CASSSRWLDNEQYF. The CDR3 DNA reads as TGTGCCAGCAGTTCCCGGTGGCTTGACAATGAGCAGTACTTC.

Note on this clonotype: The junction and the germline gene differ at one end; a read error may be behind it. The chain joins TRBV7-2 to TRBJ1-1; 10 bases line up with TRBD1. The CDR3 loop spans 15 amino acids. CDR1 and CDR2 (germline): SGHTA, FQGNSA. The CDR3 sequence is CASGLGRVGQGETFF. Written as DNA, the CDR3 is TGTGCCAGCGGCTTAGGTAGGGTTGGACAGGGGGAAACTTTCTTT.

Concerning this clonotype: This may be a read error, as it is one base from a much larger clone. The chain combines TRBV6-6 with TRBJ2-1, with D unclear. Germline assignment: CDR1 MNHNY and CDR2 SVGAGI (reference sequence). The CDR3 sequence is 12 residues long. The CDR3 region has the DNA TGTACCAGCAGTTACTCTTACAATGAGCAGTTCTTC. Translation gives CTSSYSYNEQFF.

This chain links TRBV20-1 with TRBJ1-2; D not resolved. V lost 5 bases, J lost 0 bases, and 16 bases lay in between. The V gene's germline CDR1 is DFQATT and CDR2 SNEGSKA (reference sequence). CDR3 length: 15 residues. This CDR3 reads CSAGAPKTTNYGYTF. The CDR3 region has the DNA TGCAGTGCTGGAGCGCCCAAGACCACTAACTATGGCTACACCTTC.

On this clonotype: The junction departs from the called germline gene at one end, perhaps through a read error. The V gene is TRBV7-2, the J gene TRBJ2-1; D is unresolved. The V gene's germline CDR1 is SGHTA and CDR2 FQGNSA. The CDR3 is made up of 16 amino acids. CDR3 amino acids: CASSDRWRSSYNVQFF. The CDR3 DNA sequence: TGTGCCAGCAGCGATCGATGGCGGAGCTCCTACAATGTGCAGTTCTTC.

The V call is TRBV7-6, the J call TRBJ2-7; 7 bases are shared with TRBD2. The CDR3 length is 16 residues. Per germline, CDR1 SGHVS and CDR2 FNYEAQ. Trimming at V came to 1 base and at J to 4 bases, leaving 10 bases not matched to a gene. CDR3 residues: CASSLGYPSGPYEQYF. The DNA of the CDR3 is TGTGCCAGCAGCTTAGGTTATCCTAGCGGACCTTACGAGCAGTACTTC.

This rearrangement joins TRBV5-1 to TRBJ2-1; 8 bases agree with TRBD2. The J segment lost 0 bases and the V segment lost 2 bases, leaving 4 bases of the junction unmatched. Per germline, CDR1 SGHRS and CDR2 YFSETQ. The CDR3 runs 16 residues. CDR3 bases: TGCGCCAGCAGCTTTCCTAGCGGGCGCTCCTACAATGAGCAGTTCTTC. Encoded protein: CASSFPSGRSYNEQFF.

The chain carries TRBV7-2 and TRBJ2-1; maybe TRBD2 (5 bases). Trimming removed 3 bases from V and 2 bases from J, with 11 bases in between. The CDR3 spans 15 residues. Per the germline V gene, CDR1 is SGHTA and CDR2 is FQGNSA. CDR3 coding DNA: TGTGCCAGCAGCTTGGAGGTGGGAGCCTACAATGAGCAGTTCTTC. Its translation: CASSLEVGAYNEQFF.

The chain has TRBV20-1 and TRBJ2-5; D possibly corresponds to TRBD1 (6 bases). This CDR3 spans 12 amino acids. Per germline, CDR1 DFQATT and CDR2 SNEGSKA (reference sequence). Between the trimmed V and J ends, which lost 5 bases and 5 bases, there was a span of 12 bases. The DNA of the CDR3 is TGCAGTGCTCACAGGGACGGCGAGACCCAGTACTTC. Protein sequence: CSAHRDGETQYF.

V is TRBV5-6 and J is TRBJ1-2; TRBD1 matches 9 bases. The CDR3 extends over 15 amino acids. Trimming at V came to 2 bases and at J to 7 bases, leaving 9 bases not matched to a gene. The V gene's germline CDR1 is SGHDT and CDR2 YYEEEE. The CDR3 DNA is TGTGCCAGCAGCTTTCCGGGACAGGGACGCGGTGGCTACACCTTC. This encodes CASSFPGQGRGGYTF.